The T cell receptor (beta chain) under discussion was sequenced for a study of shared clonotypes between healthy human individuals. In the study overall: Donor ages ranged 18 to 49 years: a couple of women, a few men.

Donors comprised only Caucasian adults living in Nashville, Tennessee. Per the original data handling: Sequence data from immunoSEQ were junction-only and lacked quality scores; consequently, filtering differed. Some clones are missing from TCRdb's copy, which holds only in-frame ones; the method was immunoSEQ multiplex PCR. The V and J calls and the clone size are those of that table, but D and trimming were determined from the DNA. The table shows about 490,000 clones, with approximately 80% occurring only once. About this clone itself: Sequence at one end of the junction differs from germline and may be a read error.

CDR1 is MNHNS, CDR2 SASEGT, per germline. The CDR3 has 15 residues. The chain employs TRBV6-1 and TRBJ2-7; 8 bases line up with TRBD1. The source of this sequence is a woman between 40 and 50 years old in good health. Some clones in this sample may be carry-over from other donors' samples. The sample was PBMCs. CDR3 coding DNA: TGTGCCGGCAGTGAAGGGGCAGGGGGCTCCTATGAGCAGTACTTC. Translated, it gives CAGSEGAGGSYEQYF.